These 20 T cell receptor beta chains were all obtained from the same sample, sequenced in a study of T cell repertoires in cytomegalovirus infection. TCRdb processed the reads anew with MiXCR; each CDR3 protein has one entry. This sample has fewer than 200,000 distinct CDR3 sequences, with under 15% found just once. What was sequenced was PBMCs. These receptors all come from a human donor in good health (CMV status not recorded). Some clones in this sample may be carry-over from other donors' samples.

The V call is TRBV29-1, the J call TRBJ1-3; D uncertain. The V gene lost 7 bases and the J gene lost 7 bases, with 14 bases spanning the gap. Germline values: CDR1 SQVTM, CDR2 ANQGSEA. This CDR3 has 12 residues. This CDR3 is CSAEGGLNTIYF. The CDR3 nucleotides read TGCAGCGCCGAAGGAGGGTTGAACACCATATATTTT.

This clonotype was counted a few times. The chain has TRBV30 and TRBJ2-5; possible D gene TRBD2, 6 bases. CDR1 GTSNPN and CDR2 SVGIG come from the germline V gene (reference sequence). The CDR3 spans 15 residues. With 0 bases removed from V and 13 bases from J, the gap between germline ends came to 24 bases. The CDR3 here is CAWSVGRQHPTGRYF. CDR3 nucleotide sequence: TGTGCCTGGAGTGTAGGGAGGCAGCACCCTACGGGTCGGTACTTC. The entire variable domain, with the rest obtained from reference TRBV30 and TRBJ2-5, is as follows: SQTIHQWPATLVQPVGSPLSLECTVEGTSNPNLYWYRQAAGRGLQLLFYSVGIGQISSEVPQNLSASRPQDRQFILSSKKLLLSDSGFYLCAWSVGRQHPTGRYFGPGTRLLVL.

This clonotype appeared a few times. The chain joins TRBV28 to TRBJ2-7; TRBD1 matches at 8 bases. The J segment lost 7 bases and the V segment lost 4 bases, leaving 6 bases of the junction unmatched. The CDR3 has 13 residues. Germline V CDR1 and CDR2: MDHEN, SYDVKM. The CDR3 spells CASSWTGSREQYF. CDR3 coding DNA: TGTGCCAGCAGTTGGACAGGGAGTAGGGAGCAGTACTTC.

Ten or more counts support this clonotype. The chain links TRBV7-6 to TRBJ2-1, with 8 bases that match TRBD2. The CDR3 runs to 15 residues. J was trimmed by 9 bases and V by 2 bases; bases with no gene match: 9. Germline V lookup: CDR1 SGHVS, CDR2 FNYEAQ. CDR3: CASSLKGLERGEQFF. DNA of the CDR3: TGTGCCAGCAGCTTAAAGGGACTAGAGAGGGGTGAGCAGTTCTTC.

Worth noting for this clonotype: A read error may produce the germline difference seen at one junction end. The chain has TRBV6-5 and TRBJ1-1; TRBD1 aligns across 10 bases. Germline-derived CDR1 and CDR2 are MNHEY and SVGAGI. The CDR3 loop spans 14 amino acids. The DNA for the CDR3 is TGTGCCAGCAGCTCCGGACAGGGGGGGACTGAAGCTTTATTT. It codes for CASSSGQGGTEALF.

This clonotype was counted a few times. The CDR3 nucleotides read TGTGCCAGCAGTATCCAGATTGAGCAGTTCTTC. This sequence encodes CASSIQIEQFF. The chain employs TRBV25-1 and TRBJ2-1; D remains unclear. This CDR3 comprises 11 residues. Germline values: CDR1 MGHDK, CDR2 SYGVNS. V was cut by 5 bases and J by 9 bases, with 8 bases left in between.

This clonotype was observed a few times. The chain joins TRBV7-9 to TRBJ1-1; 7 nucleotides match TRBD1. The CDR3 is made up of 13 amino acids. After removal of 4 bases from V and 6 bases from J, the junction contained 5 bases not matched to a gene. CDR1 and CDR2 from the germline V gene are SEHNR and FQNEAQ (reference sequence). The CDR3 sequence: CASSWSGQPEAFF. The CDR3 nucleotides read TGTGCCAGCAGCTGGTCGGGACAGCCTGAAGCTTTCTTT.

As concerns this clonotype: Possible read error: a much larger clone is one base away. The conserved closing phenylalanine or tryptophan is absent in this CDR3, likely reflecting a read error. The V call is TRBV7-2, the J call TRBJ2-1; D is undetermined. The CDR3 extends over 14 amino acids. V was trimmed by 3 bases and J by 10 bases, leaving 16 bases between them. Per the germline V gene, CDR1 is SGHTA and CDR2 is FQGNSA. CDR3 region: CASSFTWMAIEQFS. In DNA, the CDR3 is TGTGCCAGCAGCTTCACCTGGATGGCAATCGAGCAGTTCTCC.

This clonotype occurred a few times. The chain combines TRBV5-1 with TRBJ2-5; perhaps TRBD1 as D (5 bases). The length of the CDR3 is 15 residues. The V end was cut by 4 bases, the J end by 5 bases, with 18 bases between. CDR1 is SGHRS and CDR2 is YFSETQ in the germline V gene. CDR3 loop: CASSDQGPRRETQYF. In nucleotides, the CDR3 is TGCGCCAGCAGCGACCAGGGTCCACGTCGGGAGACCCAGTACTTC.

This clonotype was found a few times. V usage is TRBV29-1 and J usage is TRBJ2-5; 9 bases align to TRBD1. J lost 5 bases, V lost 2 bases, and 3 bases had no gene match. The CDR3 length is 13 residues. The germline V gene encodes CDR1 SQVTM and CDR2 ANQGSEA. The CDR3 reads CSVESTGGETQYF. DNA for the CDR3: TGCAGCGTTGAATCGACAGGGGGGGAGACCCAGTACTTC. Supplemented by reference TRBV29-1 and TRBJ2-5, the full variable domain reads SAVISQKPSRDICQRGTSLTIQCQVDSQVTMMFWYRQQPGQSLTLIATANQGSEATYESGFVIDKFPISRPNLTFSTLTVSNMSPEDSSIYLCSVESTGGETQYFGPGTRLLVL.

The V call is TRBV5-6, the J call TRBJ2-5; 7 bases line up with TRBD2. V gave up 6 bases and J gave up 2 bases; unmatched junction bases: 4. The germline V gene encodes CDR1 SGHDT and CDR2 YYEEEE. The CDR3 is made up of 13 amino acids. Here the CDR3 DNA reads TGTGCCAGCAACGGGGGGATACAAGAGACCCAGTACTTC. Translating it yields CASNGGIQETQYF.

This clonotype has a count of ten or more. V is TRBV30 and J is TRBJ1-5; TRBD1 agrees at 9 bases. CDR1 is GTSNPN and CDR2 is SVGIG in the germline V gene (reference sequence). The ends lost 1 base at V and 6 bases at J; junction bases unmatched: 7. The CDR3 has 15 amino acids. In DNA form, the CDR3 reads TGTGCCTGGAGTGACGGCGGACAGGGGCCTCAGCCCCAGCATTTT. It yields the protein CAWSDGGQGPQPQHF.

This clonotype has at least ten counts. The V and J genes are TRBV7-9 and TRBJ2-1, with a tentative D call TRBD1 (6 bases). Germline V lookup: CDR1 SEHNR, CDR2 FQNEAQ (reference sequence). Deletions cut 5 bases from V and 8 bases from J, with 19 bases between. The CDR3 length is 15 residues. For the CDR3, the DNA is TGTGCCAGCAGCCCTGAGAAGGGACATCTCGATGAGCAGTTCTTC. It translates to CASSPEKGHLDEQFF.

There are many counts of this clonotype. The gene calls are TRBV25-1 and TRBJ1-4; TRBD1 is a possible D gene (6 bases). Between the trimmed V and J ends, which lost 5 bases and 7 bases, there was a span of 17 bases. The germline CDR1 and CDR2 sequences are MGHDK and SYGVNS. The CDR3 is made up of 15 amino acids. The DNA for the CDR3 is TGTGCCAGCAGTCCCCGGGGGGGCCGTGTTGAAAAACTGTTTTTT. It codes for CASSPRGGRVEKLFF. The variable domain in full, with the rest retrieved from reference TRBV25-1 and TRBJ1-4, is EADIYQTPRYLVIGTGKKITLECSQTMGHDKMYWYQQDPGMELHLIHYSYGVNSTEKGDLSSESTVSRIRTEHFPLTLESARPSHTSQYLCASSPRGGRVEKLFFGSGTQLSVL.

To note about this clonotype: It may be a read error: a sequence one base away is much more abundant. The V gene is TRBV25-1, the J gene TRBJ2-7; D gene unclear. V was clipped by 2 bases and J by 2 bases, with 10 bases between them. This CDR3 has 14 residues. Germline CDR1 is MGHDK and CDR2 is SYGVNS. In DNA, the CDR3 is TGTGCCAGCAGTGAAACCTGGAATCCCTACGAGCAGTACTTC. Protein sequence: CASSETWNPYEQYF.

This clonotype has at least ten counts. The chain carries TRBV7-2 and TRBJ2-1; 9 nucleotides agree with TRBD2. This CDR3 has 15 amino acids. Germline V CDR1 and CDR2: SGHTA, FQGNSA. Trimming took 0 bases from V and 8 from J; bases not matched to a gene: 5. The CDR3 loop is CASSLALAGVDEQFF. CDR3 nucleotides: TGTGCCAGCAGCTTAGCGTTAGCGGGAGTTGATGAGCAGTTCTTC.

The genes are TRBV12-3 or TRBV12-4 and TRBJ2-7; weak D call: TRBD2 (7 bases). Trimming left V 4 bases short and J 6 bases short, with 16 bases between. This CDR3 region has 14 residues. The CDR3 nucleotides read TGTGCCAGCAGTTCTACGAGGGGGGGCCGCGAGCAGTACTTC. Translating it yields CASSSTRGGREQYF.

At least ten counts were recorded for this clonotype. This sequence joins TRBV18 and TRBJ2-7, with D possibly being TRBD1 or TRBD2 (5 bases each). The germline V gene has CDR1 KGHSH and CDR2 LQKENI. Trimming left V 2 bases short and J 3 bases short, with 11 bases between. This CDR3 is built from 14 residues. DNA for the CDR3: TGTGCCAGCTCACCATCGGGACGAAGCTACGAGCAGTACTTC. This codes for CASSPSGRSYEQYF.

The chain carries TRBV6-1 and TRBJ2-7; D call uncertain. The CDR3 loop spans 12 amino acids. The V and J ends lost 10 bases and 2 bases respectively, with 12 bases between them. Germline V gives CDR1 MNHNS, CDR2 SASEGT. The CDR3 sequence is CAIPNGPYEQYF. The CDR3, as DNA: TGTGCCATCCCAAACGGCCCCTACGAGCAGTACTTC.

V is TRBV11-3 and J is TRBJ2-2, with D maybe TRBD2 (7 bases). Germline values: CDR1 SGHNT, CDR2 YENEEA. V lost 7 bases to trimming and J lost 0 bases, with 15 bases between them. The CDR3 runs 16 residues. The CDR3 DNA reads as TGTGCCAGCACCGCCGGGGGGCCTCCGAACACCGGGGAGCTGTTTTTT. Translated, it gives CASTAGGPPNTGELFF.